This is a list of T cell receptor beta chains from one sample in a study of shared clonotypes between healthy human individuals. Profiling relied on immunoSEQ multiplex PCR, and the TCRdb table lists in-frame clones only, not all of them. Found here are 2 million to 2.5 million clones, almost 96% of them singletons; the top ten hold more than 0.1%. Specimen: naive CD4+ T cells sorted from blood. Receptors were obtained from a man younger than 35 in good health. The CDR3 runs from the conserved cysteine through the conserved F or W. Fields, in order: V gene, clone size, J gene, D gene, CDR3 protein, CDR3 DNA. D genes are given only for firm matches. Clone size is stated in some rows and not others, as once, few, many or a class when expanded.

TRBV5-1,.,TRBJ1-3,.,CASSLGVSSGNTIYF,TGCGCCAGCAGCTTGGGCGTTAGCTCTGGAAACACCATATATTTT
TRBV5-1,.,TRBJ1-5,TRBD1,CASSQGDGQPQHF,TGCGCCAGCAGTCAGGGGGATGGGCAGCCCCAGCATTTT
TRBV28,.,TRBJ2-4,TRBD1,CASTPAGTGINIQYF,TGTGCCAGCACCCCCGCCGGGACAGGGATCAACATTCAGTACTTC
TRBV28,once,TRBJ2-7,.,CASSGSSYEQYF,TGTGCCAGCAGCGGGAGTTCCTACGAGCAGTACTTC
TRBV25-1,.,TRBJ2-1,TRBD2,CASQLAGGNEQFF,TGTGCCAGCCAGCTAGCGGGAGGGAATGAGCAGTTCTTC
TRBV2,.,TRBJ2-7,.,CASSSLASVSEQYF,TGTGCCAGCAGCTCACTAGCTTCTGTCTCCGAGCAGTACTTC
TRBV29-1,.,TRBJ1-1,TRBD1,CSVGDRVANTEAFF,TGCAGCGTTGGCGACAGGGTTGCGAACACTGAAGCTTTCTTT
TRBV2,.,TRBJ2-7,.,CASSSTYEQYF,TGTGCCAGCAGCTCAACCTACGAGCAGTACTTC
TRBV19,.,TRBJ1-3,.,CASSINSGNTIYF,TGTGCCAGTAGTATAAACTCTGGAAACACCATATATTTT
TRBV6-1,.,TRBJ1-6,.,CASSTDSPLHF,TGTGCCAGCAGTACCGATTCACCCCTCCACTTT
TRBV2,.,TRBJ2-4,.,CASSEEVRGIQYF,TGTGCCAGCAGTGAGGAGGTTCGGGGCATTCAGTACTTC
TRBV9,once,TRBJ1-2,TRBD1,CASTGQGFYGYTF,TGTGCCAGCACGGGACAGGGGTTCTATGGCTACACCTTC
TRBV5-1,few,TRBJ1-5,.,CASSPEINQPQHF,TGCGCCAGCAGCCCCGAGATTAATCAGCCCCAGCATTTT
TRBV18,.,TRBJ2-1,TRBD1,CASSPSLGAGGYNEQFF,TGTGCCAGCTCACCATCCCTCGGGGCAGGGGGCTACAATGAGCAGTTCTTC
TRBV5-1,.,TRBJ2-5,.,CASSPGDGVGETQYF,TGCGCCAGCAGCCCGGGGGACGGGGTGGGCGAGACCCAGTACTTC
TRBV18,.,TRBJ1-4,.,CASSPPGTGFSNEKLFF,TGTGCCAGCTCACCACCGGGGACCGGGTTCTCCAATGAAAAACTGTTTTTT
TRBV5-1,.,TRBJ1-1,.,CASSLDSTSEAFF,TGCGCCAGCAGCTTGGACAGTACTTCTGAAGCTTTCTTT
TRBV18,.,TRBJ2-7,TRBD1,CASSGQGVYEQYF,TGTGCCAGCTCGGGACAGGGGGTCTACGAGCAGTACTTC
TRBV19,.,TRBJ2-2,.,CASSRGNTGELFF,TGTGCCAGTAGCCGGGGGAACACCGGGGAGCTGTTTTTT
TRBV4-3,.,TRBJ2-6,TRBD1,CASSQVVTGVTGANVLTF,TGCGCCAGCAGCCAAGTCGTAACAGGGGTTACTGGGGCCAACGTCCTGACTTTC
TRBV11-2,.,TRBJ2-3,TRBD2,CASSLQAGSDTQYF,TGTGCCAGCAGCCTCCAAGCGGGATCAGATACGCAGTATTTT
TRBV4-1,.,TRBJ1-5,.,CASSQVRVEQPQHF,TGCGCCAGCAGCCAAGTCAGGGTTGAGCAGCCCCAGCATTTT
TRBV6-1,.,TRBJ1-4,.,CASSEHRKVATNEKLFF,TGTGCCAGCAGTGAACATAGAAAAGTCGCAACTAATGAAAAACTGTTTTTT
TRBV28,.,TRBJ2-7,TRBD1,CASSFYTGGEYEQYF,TGTGCCAGCAGTTTCTATACAGGGGGCGAGTACGAGCAGTACTTC
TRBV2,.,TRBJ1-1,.,CASSVARKNTEAFF,TGTGCCAGCAGTGTTGCCAGGAAGAACACTGAAGCTTTCTTT
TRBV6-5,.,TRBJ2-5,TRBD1,CASRLTGGPGETQYF,TGTGCCAGCAGGTTAACAGGGGGCCCCGGGGAGACCCAGTACTTC
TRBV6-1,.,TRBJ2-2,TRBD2,CASNPLAGVTGELFF,TGTGCCAGCAACCCTCTAGCGGGAGTTACCGGGGAGCTGTTTTTT
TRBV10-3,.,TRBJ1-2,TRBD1,CAIQGKDYGYTF,TGTGCCATACAGGGGAAGGACTATGGCTACACCTTC
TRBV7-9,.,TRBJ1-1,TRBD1,CASSQRDRPNTEAFF,TGTGCCAGCAGCCAAAGGGACAGACCGAACACTGAAGCTTTCTTT
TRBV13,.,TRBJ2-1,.,CASSPPGIYNEQFF,TGTGCCAGCAGCCCCCCAGGGATCTACAATGAGCAGTTCTTC
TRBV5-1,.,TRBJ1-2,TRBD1,CASSPGALDRAEQASYYGYTF,TGCGCCAGCAGCCCGGGGGCCCTAGACAGGGCCGAACAAGCCTCGTACTATGGCTACACCTTC
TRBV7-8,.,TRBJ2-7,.,CASSPPGVGSSYEQYF,TGTGCCAGCAGCCCCCCGGGGGTAGGTAGCTCCTACGAGCAGTACTTC
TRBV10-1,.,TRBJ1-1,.,CASSESVGNEAFF,TGCGCCAGCAGTGAGTCGGTGGGGAATGAAGCTTTCTTT
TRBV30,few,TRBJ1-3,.,CAWTVGNTIYF,TGTGCCTGGACAGTTGGAAACACCATATATTTT
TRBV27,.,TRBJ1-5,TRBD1,CASSSTGSNQPQHF,TGTGCCAGCAGTTCGACAGGGAGCAATCAGCCCCAGCATTTT
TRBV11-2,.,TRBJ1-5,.,CASSLQSGNNQPQHF,TGTGCCAGCAGCTTACAGTCAGGTAACAATCAGCCCCAGCATTTT
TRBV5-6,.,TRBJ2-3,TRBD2,CASSSQREIGTQYF,TGTGCCAGCAGCTCCCAGCGGGAGATAGGGACGCAGTATTTT
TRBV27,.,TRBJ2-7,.,CASSFRDIAYEQYF,TGTGCCAGCAGTTTCCGGGACATTGCCTACGAGCAGTACTTC
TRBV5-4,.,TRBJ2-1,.,CASSLTSGEQFF,TGTGCCAGCAGCTTGACCAGTGGTGAGCAGTTCTTC
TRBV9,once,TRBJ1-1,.,CASSVLGFNTEAFF,TGTGCCAGCAGCGTGCTGGGGTTTAACACTGAAGCTTTCTTT
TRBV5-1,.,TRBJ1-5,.,CASSLDLLSSGNQPQHF,TGCGCCAGCAGCTTGGACTTGTTAAGCTCAGGCAATCAGCCCCAGCATTTT
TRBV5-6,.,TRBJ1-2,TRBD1,CASSFGQGKTRDTF,TGTGCCAGCAGCTTCGGACAGGGTAAGACGAGGGACACCTTC
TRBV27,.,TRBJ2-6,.,CASSYRVTGANVLTF,TGTGCCAGCAGTTACAGGGTTACAGGGGCCAACGTCCTGACTTTC
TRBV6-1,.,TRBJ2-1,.,CASSPAQSTYNEQFF,TGTGCCAGCAGTCCCGCGCAGTCGACCTACAATGAGCAGTTCTTC
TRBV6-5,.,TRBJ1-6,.,CASSYSPQRNSPLHF,TGTGCCAGCAGTTACTCGCCACAGCGTAATTCACCCCTCCACTTT
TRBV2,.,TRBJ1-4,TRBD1,CASWEGALEKLFF,TGTGCCAGCTGGGAGGGGGCGCTTGAAAAACTGTTTTTT
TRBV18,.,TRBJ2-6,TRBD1,CASSPTGALSGANVLTF,TGTGCCAGCTCACCGACAGGGGCCCTCTCTGGGGCCAACGTCCTGACTTTC
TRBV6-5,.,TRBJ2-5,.,CASSRGFGETQYF,TGTGCCAGCAGTAGGGGGTTCGGTGAGACCCAGTACTTC